This TCR beta chain stems from a study of OX40 agonist ivuxolimab in advanced cancers. Regarding the complete study: Ivuxolimab, which targeted the costimulatory receptor OX40 (CD134), was an agonistic, fully human IgG2 monoclonal antibody. Among the roughly 52 dose-escalation patients, about 19 had hepatocellular carcinoma, 15 melanoma, 9 renal cell carcinoma and 9 head and neck cancer. Intravenous ivuxolimab was administered to patients every 2 weeks at six dose levels: 0.01, 0.1, 0.3, 1.5, 3 and 10 mg/kg. The monotherapy dose-escalation portion (N of about 50 patients) of the phase I ivuxolimab trial is reported in the paper. Three dose-escalation patients achieved partial responses, one with hepatocellular carcinoma and two with cutaneous melanoma. A male proportion of nearly 85% and a mean age of roughly 55 years, ranging from 23 to 79, were recorded for the dose-escalation cohort. The purpose of peripheral TCRbeta sequencing was to test whether ivuxolimab changed TCR sequence diversity and led to clonal T-cell expansion. Prior anti-PD-1, anti-PD-L1 or anti-CTLA-4 therapy was permitted, and checkpoint inhibitors had been received by 30% to 40% of dose-escalation patients. Paper-wide results and their limitations: In the 0.1-3.0 mg/kg groups, partial responders were among the patients with the lowest normalized peripheral clonal expansion, particularly in CD8+ T cells. At doses from 0.1 to 3.0 mg/kg, clonal expansion was seen in both CD4+ and CD8+ blood T cells between baseline and week 6. Low levels of normalized T-cell clonal expansion were also seen in some patients who did not respond. After ivuxolimab, CD8+ T cells had more expanded clones than CD4+ T cells on average. The antigen specificity of the peripheral T cells that underwent clonal expansion was not determined.

This clone was seen more than once but under ten times. This receptor's antigen is unknown. No clone much larger than this one lies a single base away; base qualities are absent. The trial excluded patients who had a history of autoimmune disease or were on systemic immunosuppression. In every dose cohort, peripheral blood was drawn for TCR sequencing at baseline, cycle 4 day 1, and cycle 7 day 1. The samples were taken from a phase I, first-in-human, multicenter, open-label dose-escalation trial of ivuxolimab. Adults with locally advanced or metastatic head and neck squamous cell, hepatocellular, melanoma or renal cell carcinoma were enrolled in the trial. Before TCR sequencing, CD4+ T cells and CD8+ T cells from peripheral blood were sorted into separate populations. Looking up the germline V gene yields CDR1 MNHNS and CDR2 SASEGT. Reading from cysteine to phenylalanine, the CDR3 counts 14 amino acids. The only DNA kept is the CDR3, 42 bases in frame from the first base. The germline V end is reduced by 4 bases and the J end by 7 bases; junction bases left unmatched: 4.

To sequence the TCRbeta CDR3 region, genomic DNA was isolated from the sorted cells. The immunoSEQ Assay was used for sequencing of TCRbeta CDR3 regions. This is the immuneACCESS table as TCRdb keeps it, with only in-frame sequences that have V and J called. A part of the clones is gone; compared with another copy, unresolved V genes explain less than half, and the rest is unexplained. In all, the sample holds fewer than 75,000 clones, and approximately 80% of those were seen once. Around 8.2% of the sample is held by the ten biggest clonotypes. The TCR comes from an adult with an advanced solid tumor such as melanoma, head and neck, liver or kidney cancer. The specimen comprised CD4+ or CD8+ T cells sorted from blood, sampled in a trial of the OX40 agonist ivuxolimab. Recombination joined TRBV6-1 with TRBJ2-2; TRBD2 fits 9 bases in the junction. The CDR3 in this case is CASSVIAGVGELFF. The nucleotides read TGTGCCAGCAGTGTCATAGCGGGAGTCGGGGAGCTGTTTTTT.